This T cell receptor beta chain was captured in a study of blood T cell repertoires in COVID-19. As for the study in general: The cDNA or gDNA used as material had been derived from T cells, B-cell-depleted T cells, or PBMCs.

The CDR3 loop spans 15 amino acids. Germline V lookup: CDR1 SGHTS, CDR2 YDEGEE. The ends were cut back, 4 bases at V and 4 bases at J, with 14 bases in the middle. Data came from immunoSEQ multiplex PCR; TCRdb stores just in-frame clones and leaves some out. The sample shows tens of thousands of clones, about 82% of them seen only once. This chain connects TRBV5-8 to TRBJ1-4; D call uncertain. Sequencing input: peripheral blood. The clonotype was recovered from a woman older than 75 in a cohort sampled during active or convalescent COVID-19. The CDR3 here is CASSPGAKLNEKLFF. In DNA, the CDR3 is TGTGCCAGCAGCCCAGGCGCTAAACTTAATGAAAAACTGTTTTTT.